The present TCR beta chain was sequenced within a study of CXCR3-negative and CXCR3-positive naive CD8 T cells. Libraries of TRB cDNA were made by 5' RACE and carried UMIs. After re-calling the 5' RACE reads, TCRdb lists one entry per CDR3 protein, DNA absent. The sample shows tens of thousands of distinct CDR3 sequences, and approximately 1.4% sits with its ten largest clones. This CDR3 contains 12 residues. Germline V gene sequence: CDR1 DFQATT, CDR2 SNEGSKA (reference sequence). The gene calls are TRBV20-1 and TRBJ2-7. The clonotype was recovered from a human donor in good health. Some clones in this sample may be carry-over from other donors' samples. Sequenced: naive CXCR3- CD8+ T cells from blood. The subset was: CD45RO-CCR7+CD27+CD95- naive CD8+ T cells lacking CXCR3 (TNR3-). CDR3: CSAGQTDYEQYF.